The clone carrying this T cell receptor beta chain came up a few times. Antigen: not known. Deletions cut 6 bases from V and 1 base from J, with 10 bases between. The CDR3 covers 13 residues. Germline assignment: CDR1 MNHEY and CDR2 SVGAGI. The sample comes from a study of OX40 agonist ivuxolimab in advanced cancers. Points from the study as a whole: Some of the nonresponding patients also showed low levels of normalized T-cell clonal expansion. At 0.1 to 3.0 mg/kg and by week 6, CD4+ and CD8+ T cells in the blood had expanded clonally.

Measured with immunoSEQ multiplex PCR; TCRdb has only the in-frame clones, and not every one. Of about 61,000 clones listed, approximately 81% are singletons. J is TRBJ2-7 and V is TRBV6-5; the D gene is possibly TRBD2 (6 bases). The clonotype originates from an adult with an advanced solid tumor such as melanoma, head and neck, liver or kidney cancer. This sample comprised CD4+ or CD8+ T cells sorted from blood, obtained in a trial of the OX40 agonist ivuxolimab. CDR3 DNA: TGTGCCAGCAGCTCAAGCGGGTCCTACGAGCAGTACTTC. This sequence encodes CASSSSGSYEQYF.